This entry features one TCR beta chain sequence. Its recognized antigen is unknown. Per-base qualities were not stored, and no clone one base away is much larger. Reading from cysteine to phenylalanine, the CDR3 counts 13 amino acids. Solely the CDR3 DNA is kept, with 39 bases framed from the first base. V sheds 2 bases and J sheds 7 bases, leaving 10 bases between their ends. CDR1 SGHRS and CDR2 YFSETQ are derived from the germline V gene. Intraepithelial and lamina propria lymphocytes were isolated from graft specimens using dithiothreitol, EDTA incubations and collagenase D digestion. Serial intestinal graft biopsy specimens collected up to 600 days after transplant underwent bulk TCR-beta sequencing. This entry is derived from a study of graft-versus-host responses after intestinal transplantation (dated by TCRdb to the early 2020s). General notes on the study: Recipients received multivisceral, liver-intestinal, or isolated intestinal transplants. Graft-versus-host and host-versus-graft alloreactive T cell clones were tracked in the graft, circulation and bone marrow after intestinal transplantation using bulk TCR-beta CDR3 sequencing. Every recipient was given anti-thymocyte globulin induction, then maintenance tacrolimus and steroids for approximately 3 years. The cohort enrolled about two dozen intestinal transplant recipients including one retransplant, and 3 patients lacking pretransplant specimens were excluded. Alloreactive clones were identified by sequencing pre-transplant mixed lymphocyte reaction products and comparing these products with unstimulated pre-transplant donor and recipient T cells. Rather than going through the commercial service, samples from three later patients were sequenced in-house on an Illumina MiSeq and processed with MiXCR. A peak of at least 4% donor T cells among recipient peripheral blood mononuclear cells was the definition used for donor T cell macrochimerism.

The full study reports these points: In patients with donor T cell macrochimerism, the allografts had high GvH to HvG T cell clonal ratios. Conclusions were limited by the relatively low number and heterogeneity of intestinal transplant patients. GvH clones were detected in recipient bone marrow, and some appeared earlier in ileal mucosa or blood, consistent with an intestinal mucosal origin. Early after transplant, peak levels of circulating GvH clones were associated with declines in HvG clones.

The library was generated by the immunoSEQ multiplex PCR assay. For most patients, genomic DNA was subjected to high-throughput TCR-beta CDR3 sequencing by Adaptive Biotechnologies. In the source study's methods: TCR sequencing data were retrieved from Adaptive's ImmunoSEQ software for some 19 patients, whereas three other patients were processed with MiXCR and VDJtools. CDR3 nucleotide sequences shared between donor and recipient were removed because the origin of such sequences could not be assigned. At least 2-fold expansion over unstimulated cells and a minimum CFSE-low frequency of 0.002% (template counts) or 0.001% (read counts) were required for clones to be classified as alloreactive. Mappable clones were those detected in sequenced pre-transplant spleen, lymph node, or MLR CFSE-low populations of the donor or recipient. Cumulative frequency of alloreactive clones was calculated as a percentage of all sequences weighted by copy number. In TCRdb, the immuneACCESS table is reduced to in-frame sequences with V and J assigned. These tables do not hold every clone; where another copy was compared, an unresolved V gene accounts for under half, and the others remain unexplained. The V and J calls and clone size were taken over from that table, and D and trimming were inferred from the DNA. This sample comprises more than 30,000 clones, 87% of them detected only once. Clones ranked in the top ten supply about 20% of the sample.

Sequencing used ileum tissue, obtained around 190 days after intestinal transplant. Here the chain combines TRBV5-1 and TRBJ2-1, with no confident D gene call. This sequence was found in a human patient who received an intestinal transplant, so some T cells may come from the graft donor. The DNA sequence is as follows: TGCGCCAGCAGCTTAGTAGGATTGAATGAGCAGTTCTTC. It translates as CASSLVGLNEQFF.